This entry is about one T cell receptor (beta chain). Its antigen is undetermined. This specimen comes from a study of cytomegalovirus exposure and HLA in healthy donors. Whole-study results and caveats: Most of the TCR beta V segments (in an earlier analysis) were productive either about 87% or about 30% of the time. The classifier reportedly diagnosed cytomegalovirus status with high sensitivity and specificity. The majority of TCR sequences were rare, yet some public TCRs appeared in many donors. In a later analysis, V- and J-gene trimming of beta chains associated with a DCLRE1C missense variant, replicated independently.

Germline CDR1 and CDR2: MNHGY and SAAAGT. Unmatched junction bases numbered 4, after V lost 2 bases and J lost 1 base. This CDR3 comprises 15 residues. Vbeta (60) and Jbeta (13) primers were used in the PCR. TCRdb's copy holds only in-frame clones and misses some; the assay was immunoSEQ multiplex PCR. Of 110,000 or so clones detected, approximately 80% appear once; the ten largest clones hold approximately 2.4%. Sequencing was performed on PBMCs. The sequence was collected from a female donor in good health and CMV-seronegative. The genes are TRBV6-8 and TRBJ1-2; TRBD1 matches at 7 bases. The CDR3 is CASSYRYRGNYGYTF. The DNA for the CDR3 is TGTGCCAGCAGTTACCGGTACAGGGGTAACTATGGCTACACCTTC.